What follows is one T cell receptor beta chain and its context. The antigen is not known. The data were taken from a study of T cell responses to AZD1222 COVID-19 vaccine. Study at large: Pooled together were second doses at about 4 or about 12 weeks.

Findings of the study overall: Females made up more of the donors, who were largely white British, and clonal diversity may have come out too low. Unmutated regions of variants are reportedly targeted by nearly half of spike-specific TCRs. Only a handful of AZD1222 recipients, six or seven in all, had baseline seropositivity.

The CDR3 has 13 residues. V lost 6 bases and J 2 bases, leaving 10 bases between the germline ends. Germline V lookup: CDR1 WSHSY, CDR2 SAAADI. Generated by immunoSEQ multiplex PCR, the TCRdb table keeps only in-frame clones and is missing some. The sample carries 70,000 or so clones, 80% to 90% recorded once. This sequence originates from an adult in good health. This chain connects TRBV10-2 to TRBJ1-1, with D hard to call. The sample was peripheral blood, taken on day 0 of AZD1222 vaccination. CDR3 region: CASRRELNTEAFF. The CDR3 DNA sequence: TGCGCCAGCAGGAGGGAGTTAAACACTGAAGCTTTCTTT.